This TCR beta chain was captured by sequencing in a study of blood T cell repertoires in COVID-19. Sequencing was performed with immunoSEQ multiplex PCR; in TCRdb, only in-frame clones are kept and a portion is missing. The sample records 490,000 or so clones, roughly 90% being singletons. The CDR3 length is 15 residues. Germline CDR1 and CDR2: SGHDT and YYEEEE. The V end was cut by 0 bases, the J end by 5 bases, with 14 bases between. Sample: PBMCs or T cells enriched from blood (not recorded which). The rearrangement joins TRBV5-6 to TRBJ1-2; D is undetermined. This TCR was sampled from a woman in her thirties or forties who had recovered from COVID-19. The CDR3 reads CASSLAGWTGYGYTF. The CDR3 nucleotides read TGTGCCAGCAGCTTGGCGGGTTGGACGGGGTATGGCTACACCTTC.